This paragraph reports one T cell receptor (beta chain). Treatment here: over 15 received Ad26.COV2.S at low or high dose, single or two shots; 5 received placebo; per-sample allocation not given. The investigators took samples on day 63 after the first vaccine or placebo injection. Using immunoSEQ multiplex PCR, the repertoire was profiled, and TCRdb retains in-frame clones only, with some absent. Of about 680,000 clones listed, approximately 88% are singletons. The source of the sample is a study of Ad26.COV2.S vaccination and SARS-CoV-2 variants. After removal of 4 bases from V and 2 bases from J, the junction contained 4 bases not matched to a gene. The germline gives CDR1 MNHEY, CDR2 SVGEGT. The CDR3 loop spans 15 amino acids.

The TCR was taken from a person between 18 and 59 years old who received the Ad26.COV2.S COVID-19 vaccine or a placebo. Sequencing used peripheral blood, obtained in a trial of Ad26.COV2.S vaccine versus placebo. This chain joins TRBV6-2 or TRBV6-3 and TRBJ1-5, with 8 nucleotides matching TRBD1. CDR3 in DNA: TGTGCCAGCAGTTGGGAGACAGGGGGCAATCAGCCCCAGCATTTT. Its protein product is CASSWETGGNQPQHF.